One and the same sample provided the 13 T cell receptor beta chains below, sequenced in a study of metastatic and nonmetastatic thyroid tumors. TCRdb called clones again from the PCR reads with MiXCR. The data contain some 24,000 clones, under 25% of them seen just once; the ten biggest clones take up roughly 13%. Not a single patient had been given any form of treatment at any point before undergoing thyroid surgery. Specimen: blood. The source of these receptors is a male donor with papillary thyroid cancer or a benign thyroid nodule (not recorded which). Some clones in this sample may be carry-over from other donors' samples.

This clone was counted between two and nine times. The gene calls are TRBV11-2 and TRBJ2-2, with D perhaps given as TRBD1 or TRBD2 (5 bases each). This CDR3 comprises 17 residues. The V end lost 2 bases, the J end lost 1 base, and 14 bases lay between the germline ends. The germline V gene encodes CDR1 SGHAT and CDR2 FQNNGV. As DNA, the CDR3 is TGTGCCAGCAGCTTACGATGGGGGTGGAAGAACACCGGGGAGCTGTTTTTT. Amino acid sequence: CASSLRWGWKNTGELFF. The entire variable domain, with the rest obtained from reference TRBV11-2 and TRBJ2-2, is as follows: EAGVAQSPRYKIIEKRQSVAFWCNPISGHATLYWYQQILGQGPKLLIQFQNNGVVDDSQLPKDRFSAERLKGVDSTLKIQPAKLEDSAVYLCASSLRWGWKNTGELFFGEGSRLTVL.

Many counts were recorded for this clone. In nucleotides, the CDR3 is TGTGCCAGCAGATTCCAGGACAGGGTCGTCGATGAGCAGTTCTTC. Its translation: CASRFQDRVVDEQFF. The V gene is TRBV6-2 or TRBV6-3, the J gene TRBJ2-1; TRBD1 matches 8 bases. Germline V gives CDR1 MNHEY, CDR2 SVGEGT. After removal of 6 bases from V and 8 bases from J, the junction contained 12 bases not matched to a gene. CDR3 length equals 15 residues.

This clone was seen many times. The chain is built from TRBV9 and TRBJ2-1, with a weak D call TRBD2 (6 bases). This CDR3 contains 15 residues. The germline V gene has CDR1 SGDLS and CDR2 YYNGEE. V was pared by 4 bases and J by 0 bases, with 11 bases between. CDR3 residues: CASSLRGSSYNEQFF. The DNA of the CDR3 is TGTGCCAGCAGCTTACGGGGGAGCTCCTACAATGAGCAGTTCTTC.

This clone came up once. The chain employs TRBV5-1 and TRBJ2-6, with D possibly being TRBD1 (5 bases). CDR3 length: 13 residues. With 4 bases removed from V and 13 bases from J, the gap between germline ends came to 15 bases. CDR1 SGHRS and CDR2 YFSETQ come from the germline V gene. Here the CDR3 DNA reads TGCGCCAGCAGCGGCGAGACAGAGTATGTCCTGACTTTC. Translating gives CASSGETEYVLTF.

There are a few counts of this clone. The chain recombines TRBV6-6 with TRBJ1-5; D remains ambiguous. The CDR3 sequence is 18 residues long. In germline, CDR1 is MNHNY, CDR2 SVGAGI (reference sequence). V dropped 0 bases and J dropped 0 bases, with 15 bases sitting between them. The DNA for the CDR3 is TGTGCCAGCAGTTACTCGGTGCGAGAGAGGTATAGCAATCAGCCCCAGCATTTT. Its protein product is CASSYSVRERYSNQPQHF.

The table lists this clone with many counts. CDR3 sequence: CASRTDRDEKLFF. The CDR3 DNA reads as TGTGCCAGCAGGACGGACAGGGATGAAAAACTGTTTTTT. The chain carries TRBV2 and TRBJ1-4; 8 positions match TRBD1. The ends lost 6 bases at V and 6 bases at J; junction bases unmatched: 3. The CDR3 is 13 residues long. From germline, CDR1 is SNHLY and CDR2 FYNNEI.

This clone was detected ten times or more. The chain joins TRBV2 to TRBJ2-1; D gene uncertain. V shed 7 bases and J shed 9 bases, with 19 bases lying between them. The CDR3 has 14 amino acids. Germline CDR1 is SNHLY and CDR2 is FYNNEI. The CDR3 is CASKTLGSLGEQFF. The CDR3 DNA is TGTGCCAGCAAAACCCTAGGGTCGTTAGGTGAGCAGTTCTTC.

On this clone: A read error is possible here, since a much larger clone lies one base away. This sample also contains other DNA sequences that code for the same CDR3. The chain carries TRBV10-3 and TRBJ1-2; D remains ambiguous. Germline loops: CDR1 ENHRY, CDR2 SYGVKD. The length of the CDR3 is 14 residues. The CDR3 reads CAISDEFLGYGYTF. Here the CDR3 DNA reads TGTGCCATCAGTGACGAGTTCTTGGGCTATGGCTATACCTTC.

This clone was recorded many times. The V and J genes are TRBV19 and TRBJ1-5, with D possibly matching TRBD1 (5 bases). Germline-derived CDR1 and CDR2 are LNHDA and SQIVND (reference sequence). V lost 2 bases, J lost 0 bases, and 8 bases lay in between. The CDR3 loop spans 15 amino acids. CDR3 in amino acids: CASSIYRTSNQPQHF. The CDR3 DNA reads TGTGCCAGTAGTATATACAGGACTAGCAATCAGCCCCAGCATTTT.

This clone was found many times. This rearrangement joins TRBV28 to TRBJ1-5; D is undetermined. The CDR3 is 13 residues long. V gave up 2 bases and J gave up 4 bases, with 6 bases separating them. From germline, CDR1 is MDHEN and CDR2 SYDVKM. The CDR3 DNA sequence: TGTGCCAGCAGTTTAGACACTAATCAGCCCCAGCATTTT. Translation gives CASSLDTNQPQHF.

This clone was observed many times. This chain uses TRBV5-1 with TRBJ2-7; D is perhaps TRBD1 (6 bases). Germline V gene lookup returns CDR1 SGHRS and CDR2 YFSETQ. V lost 5 bases to trimming and J lost 1 base, with 13 bases between them. The CDR3 loop spans 14 amino acids. Here the CDR3 reads CASSVQGQSYEQYF. For the CDR3, the DNA is TGCGCCAGCAGTGTACAGGGTCAGTCCTACGAGCAGTACTTC.

This clone was seen at least ten times. This chain links TRBV19 with TRBJ2-2, with 9 bases identical to TRBD1. Per the germline V gene, CDR1 is LNHDA and CDR2 is SQIVND (reference sequence). The CDR3 totals 15 residues. V shed 5 bases, J shed 7 bases, and the junction held 8 bases outside the gene matches. The CDR3 region has the DNA TGTGCCAGTAGTTTTAGGACAGGGGCAGGCGGGGAGCTGTTTTTT. This gives the protein CASSFRTGAGGELFF.

This clone was found a few times. The V call is TRBV12-3 or TRBV12-4, the J call TRBJ1-1; possibly TRBD1 for D (6 bases). Deletions cut 7 bases from V and 10 bases from J, with 13 bases between. The CDR3 consists of 11 residues. CDR3 loop: CASIHRVRAFF. CDR3 in DNA: TGTGCCAGCATTCACAGGGTGCGAGCTTTCTTT.